This TCR beta chain originates from a study of post-analysis software for immune sequencing data (dated by TCRdb to between 2014 and 2016). About the study as a whole: Disease courses on record covered relapsing-remitting, secondary progressive and progressive-relapsing multiple sclerosis, though some patients had no subtype annotation. A subset of samples was prepared in parallel using single-end sample barcoding, then pooled and co-amplified after Illumina adapter ligation. Patient repertoires were compared against 11 previously published healthy control repertoires from donors aged about 6 to 26 years.

Note on this clonotype: The clone's antigen remains unknown. There are no base qualities to consult, and no much larger clone falls within one base.

To demonstrate the VDJtools post-analysis software, the study profiled TCR beta repertoires from the peripheral blood of around 13 young patients with multiple sclerosis. Multiple sclerosis patients were children and adolescents aged about 6 to 16 years. The method was PCR. The data were produced on an Illumina HiSeq 2500. Unique molecular identifiers were incorporated into TCR beta cDNA libraries to reduce PCR and sequencing biases. Roughly 0.5 million cDNA molecules were obtained per 1 to 10 million input T cells, so each molecule approximated one T cell. Patient libraries were prepared and sequenced with the same protocol used for the earlier healthy control dataset. Within a given batch, samples were prepared together, multiplexed and sequenced on the same HiSeq lane. As for the authors' bioinformatics: Raw barcoded reads were processed with MIGEC, discarding single-read molecular identifier groups before consensus assembly and CDR3 extraction. Clonotype tables were post-analysed with VDJtools, and diversity was normalized by down-sampling all datasets to the smallest sample size. To correct batch-related cross-sample contamination, repertoire overlap clustering matched CDR3 amino acid sequences but not nucleotide sequences. Clones were called with MiXCR by TCRdb after fastp trimmed the public reads at Q25, and only in-frame beta chains were retained. Identical CDR3 proteins give one entry, which carries the most common genes and DNA. These V and J calls rely on TCRdb rather than the paper's analysis. The sample table lists approximately 770,000 distinct CDR3 sequences, just over 45% of them with a count of one. The ten largest clonotypes hold 4.9% of the sample.

Study-wide findings and limitations: Direct clustering with F measure showed strong co-clustering of samples prepared in the same batch, prompting a batch-effect correction. Normalized Chao1 diversity was significantly lower in multiple sclerosis patients than controls, suggesting substantial peripheral T-cell clonal expansion. About five TRBV segments, including TRBV5-6, TRBV5-1 and TRBV20-1, were significantly more frequent in patients than controls. The multiple sclerosis patient group was slightly younger than the control group.

The cysteine opens and the phenylalanine closes a CDR3 of 12 amino acids. Only the CDR3 portion is preserved as DNA: 36 bases, with reading frame beginning at the first base. CDR1 and CDR2, looked up from the germline V gene, are SGHRS and YFSETQ. Trimming at the junction amounts to 1 base on V and 10 bases on J, and the germline ends lie 11 bases apart. The sequencing input was blood. The chain was built from TRBV5-1 and TRBJ1-1, with a weak D call of TRBD1 (5 bases match). This TCR derives from a girl under 18 with multiple sclerosis. The nucleotide sequence reads TGCGCCAGCAGCTTGATGGGGCGAGGAGCTTTCTTT. Its amino acids are CASSLMGRGAFF.